This T cell receptor (beta chain) was documented in a study of graft-versus-host responses after intestinal transplantation. As for the study in general: Recipients uniformly received anti-thymocyte globulin induction, followed by tacrolimus and steroids for approximately 3 years.

TCRdb keeps only in-frame clones here, not all; method: immunoSEQ multiplex PCR. This sample has tens of thousands of clones, with 80% to 95% found just once. Whole-study results and caveats: Early declines in HvG clones that occurred post-transplant were associated with peak circulating GvH clone levels.

Concerning this clone: Its antigen is unidentified. Distinct nucleotide sequences in the sample also encode this CDR3.

V lost 5 bases and J 4 bases, leaving 17 bases between the germline ends. There are 16 residues in the CDR3. CDR1 is SGHVS and CDR2 is FNYEAQ in the germline V gene. The sample was unstimulated CD4+ T cells sorted from spleen or lymph node cells, taken before intestinal transplant. This TCR was sampled from a human donor who received an intestinal transplant. The chain recombines TRBV7-6 with TRBJ2-2, with D maybe TRBD1 (6 bases). CDR3 sequence (DNA): TGTGCCAGCAGCCTAACACAGGGCGGTGGCACCGGGGAGCTGTTTTTT. It is translated as CASSLTQGGGTGELFF.